This T cell receptor beta chain was observed in a study of cytomegalovirus exposure and HLA in healthy donors. The PCR made use of 60 Vbeta and 13 Jbeta primers. TCRdb's copy holds only in-frame clones and misses some; the assay was immunoSEQ multiplex PCR. This sample carries approximately 120,000 clones, about 80% of them seen once, and the ten largest clones take 2% to 2.5%. At sampling all donors were nominally healthy, likely with unrecorded immune exposures. V lost 0 bases to trimming and J lost 1 base, with 9 bases between them. The CDR3 is made up of 15 amino acids. Germline loops: CDR1 SGHTA, CDR2 FQGNSA. Concerning this clone itself: The antigen is undetermined.

Study-level results: Investigators reported approximately 150 TCR beta chains as tied to cytomegalovirus. In an earlier analysis, in fewer than 700 donors, most V segments appeared productive either ~90% or ~30% of the time.

V usage is TRBV7-2 and J usage is TRBJ2-5; D is uncertain. Sequenced input: PBMCs. The TCR comes from a human donor in good health. CDR3 in DNA: TGTGCCAGCAGCTTAGCGCGCACGTCCCAAGAGACCCAGTACTTC. Protein sequence: CASSLARTSQETQYF.